This TCR beta chain was documented in a study of blood T cells in healthy people across ages. As for the study in general: Template-switching capture recovered about one barcoded beta molecule per two T cells.

A word on this clonotype: Its matching antigen is unknown.

It was with a sample-barcoded 5' primer and a J-beta primer mix that a second PCR of about 6 to 12 cycles was run. Each TCR beta cDNA got a 12-nucleotide random molecular identifier. MiXCR was run by TCRdb on the 5' RACE reads, yielding one entry per CDR3 protein. The data contain about 720,000 distinct CDR3 sequences, 22% of them singletons. Trimming removed 6 bases from V and 0 bases from J, with 18 bases in between. The CDR3 sequence is 17 residues long. The study, taken as a whole, reports: Strong correlation existed between TCR beta diversity and naive T cell percentage.

Sequencing was done on a sample of blood. This receptor was identified in a man in his 70s in good health. The chain recombines TRBV12-3 or TRBV12-4 with TRBJ2-1; D might be TRBD1 or TRBD2, each matching 5 bases. CDR3 in DNA: TGTGCCAGCAGCAATCCGGGGCTGATGGGCTCCTACAATGAGCAGTTCTTC. It is translated as CASSNPGLMGSYNEQFF.